This TCR beta chain was found in a study of cytomegalovirus exposure and HLA in healthy donors (dated by TCRdb to 2016 to 2017). About the investigation overall: The 666 repertoires of the first cohort and the approximately 130 validation repertoires were produced on the same platform, according to a later analysis. High-throughput TCR immunosequencing, statistical association of individual TCRs with disease status, and machine learning were combined to predict cytomegalovirus infection status. The aim of the study was to test whether cataloging public T cell receptors could identify signatures of past pathogen exposure. Besides the first cohort of 500 to 700 subjects, a separate validation cohort made up of 120 different subjects was used. Broad study findings and their caveats: A few of the identified cytomegalovirus-associated TCR beta chains were confirmed in vitro to be specific for cytomegalovirus antigens. Subsequent analysis determined that TCRs grouped into clusters in the first cohort also showed a tendency toward co-occurrence across the roughly 110 validation repertoires, and 90% to 95% of cluster scores exceeded 0. The study listed 150 to 200 TCR beta chains as associated with cytomegalovirus. A later analysis had no HLA typing for the validation cohort, so co-occurrence there was scored across all 110 or so repertoires. While some public TCRs were present in many individuals, most TCR sequences turned up only very rarely across donors. The classifier was reported to diagnose cytomegalovirus status with high specificity and sensitivity in both the original cohort and the validation cohort. The authors suggested that the approach could potentially be generalized to other disease states and immunological phenotypes.

Library preparation was by the immunoSEQ multiplex PCR assay. The authors' analysis ran thus. A statistical classification framework was built for diagnosing cytomegalovirus status from the catalog of TCR beta chain sequences. The immuneACCESS repertoire file appears here via TCRdb, limited to in-frame rearrangements. These files lack a portion of the clones; in checked studies, under half of the deficit traces to unresolved V genes, and the cause of the others is not known. V and J calls and clone size are as listed in that table; D and trimming were resolved from the DNA. In all, the sample holds approximately 270,000 clones, and 80% to 90% of those were seen once. The top ten constitute less than 1.2% of the sample. V trim: 0 bases; J trim: 6 bases; unmatched bases: 7. CDR3 length: 15 amino acids, cysteine to phenylalanine. The kept DNA is CDR3 alone, 45 bases in frame from the first base. The CDR1 and CDR2 encoded by the germline V gene (reference sequence) are GTSNPN and SVGIG.

This clone appeared once. The clone's antigen remains unknown. No base qualities exist here, and no much larger clone lies one base off it. The donors belonged to the validation cohort of about 110 subjects, which was separate from the roughly 670-subject first cohort. The specimen was PBMCs. This TCR was sampled from a woman aged 18-29 years in good health and CMV-seronegative. Recombination joined TRBV30 with TRBJ2-2; TRBD2 matches 7 bases in the middle. The DNA sequence is TGTGCCTGGAGTGTAAGGACTGGGGGGGCCGGGGAGCTGTTTTTT. Its protein reads: CAWSVRTGGAGELFF.